One and the same sample provided the 10 T cell receptor beta chains below, sequenced in a study of beta chain features in type 1 diabetes. Expressed TCRB transcripts were sequenced after all isolated RNA was converted to cDNA. TCRdb's copy holds only in-frame clones and misses some; the assay was immunoSEQ multiplex PCR. The sample consists of fewer than 250,000 clones, 13% to 15% of them appearing once. Sequenced: naive CD4+ T cells from blood. These receptors came from a woman aged 40 to 50 in good health.

The chain recombines TRBV5-1 with TRBJ2-1, with 13 nucleotides matching TRBD2. This CDR3 has 15 residues. Trimming removed 1 base from V and 9 bases from J; junction bases left unmatched: 4. Germline CDR1 is SGHRS and CDR2 is YFSETQ. As DNA, the CDR3 is TGCGCCAGCAGCTTGACTAGCGGGGGGGCTGGTGAGCAGTTCTTC. It yields the protein CASSLTSGGAGEQFF.

This chain connects TRBV6-1 to TRBJ2-4; a possible D gene is TRBD1 (6 bases). V was trimmed by 9 bases and J by 0 bases, leaving 12 bases between them. Germline V CDR1 and CDR2: MNHNS, SASEGT. This CDR3 contains 14 residues. CDR3 coding DNA: TGTGCCAGTCACCGGACAGTAGCCAAAAACATTCAGTACTTC. Translated: CASHRTVAKNIQYF.

This chain uses TRBV27 with TRBJ1-3; no clear D gene. Germline loops: CDR1 MNHEY, CDR2 SMNVEV (reference sequence). Trimming removed 6 bases from V and 8 bases from J, with 14 bases in between. The CDR3 totals 13 residues. The CDR3 is CASRKASVDTIYF. In DNA, the CDR3 is TGTGCCAGCAGAAAAGCTAGCGTGGACACCATATATTTT.

The rearrangement links TRBV5-8 to TRBJ2-1; D is unclear. Germline CDR1 is SGHTS and CDR2 is YDEGEE. The CDR3 covers 11 residues. V dropped 4 bases and J dropped 4 bases, with 3 bases sitting between them. The CDR3 here is CASSLYNEQFF. In nucleotides, the CDR3 is TGTGCCAGCAGCCTTTACAATGAGCAGTTCTTC. Full variable domain (remainder filled in from reference TRBV5-8 and TRBJ2-1): EAGVTQSPTHLIKTRGQQATLRCSPISGHTSVYWYQQALGLGLQFLLWYDEGEERNRGNFPPRFSGRQFPNYSSELNVNALELEDSALYLCASSLYNEQFFGPGTRLTVL.

The V and J genes are TRBV7-2 and TRBJ1-4, with TRBD1 matching over 9 bases. In germline, CDR1 is SGHTA, CDR2 FQGNSA. V trimming: 1 base; J trimming: 8 bases; junction bases outside the gene matches: 5. This CDR3 is built from 15 residues. The CDR3, as DNA: TGTGCCAGCAGCTTAGGGGACAGGGAGGGGGAAAAACTGTTTTTT. Its translation is CASSLGDREGEKLFF.

In nucleotides, the CDR3 is TGTGCCAGCAGCTTAGTTCCTCACGGCTCCTACGAGCAGTACTTC. This gives the protein CASSLVPHGSYEQYF. This chain uses TRBV7-8 with TRBJ2-7; D unclear. From germline, CDR1 is SGHVS and CDR2 FQNEAQ. The V and J ends lost 1 base and 0 bases respectively, with 10 bases between them. The CDR3 has 15 residues.

This clone has more than one count but fewer than ten. The rearrangement uses TRBV7-6 and TRBJ2-7; D perhaps matches TRBD2 (7 bases). Germline CDR1 and CDR2: SGHVS and FNYEAQ. The CDR3 is 15 amino acids. V was pared by 0 bases and J by 2 bases, with 11 bases between. Here the CDR3 reads CASSLAGGAPYEQYF. The CDR3 bases are TGTGCCAGCAGCTTAGCGGGGGGGGCTCCCTACGAGCAGTACTTC. The whole variable domain, filled in from reference TRBV7-6 and TRBJ2-7, reads GAGVSQSPRYKVTKRGQDVALRCDPISGHVSLYWYRQALGQGPEFLTYFNYEAQQDKSGLPNDRFSAERPEGSISTLTIQRTEQRDSAMYRCASSLAGGAPYEQYFGPGTRLTVT.

This clone has a handful of counts. This rearrangement joins TRBV7-2 to TRBJ2-3; the D gene is possibly TRBD2 (6 bases). The length of the CDR3 is 12 residues. V lost 1 base and J 11 bases, leaving 10 bases between the germline ends. CDR1 and CDR2 from the germline V gene are SGHTA and FQGNSA. This chain's CDR3 is CASSLVRDLQYF. CDR3 coding DNA: TGTGCCAGCAGCTTAGTCCGGGACTTGCAGTATTTT. Using reference TRBV7-2 and TRBJ2-3 for the parts outside the CDR3, the full variable domain is GAGVSQSPSNKVTEKGKDVELRCDPISGHTALYWYRQSLGQGLEFLIYFQGNSAPDKSGLPSDRFSAERTGGSVSTLTIQRTQQEDSAVYLCASSLVRDLQYFGPGTRLTVL.

V gene TRBV5-4 combines with J gene TRBJ1-6, with TRBD1 matching over 8 bases. The CDR3 runs 16 residues. Germline V gives CDR1 SGHNT, CDR2 YYREEE (reference sequence). V lost 4 bases, J lost 7 bases, and 10 bases stayed unmatched. This CDR3 reads CASSDPRQGPNSPLHF. CDR3 DNA sequence: TGTGCCAGCAGCGACCCTAGACAGGGGCCCAATTCACCCCTCCACTTT.

In its sample, this clone was seen a few times. The chain joins TRBV5-4 to TRBJ2-3; 8 nucleotides agree with TRBD2. This CDR3 comprises 16 residues. CDR1 and CDR2 (germline): SGHNT, YYREEE (reference sequence). J lost 1 base, V lost 1 base, and 5 bases had no gene match. The CDR3 region is CASSLRASGRTDTQYF. The CDR3 bases are TGTGCCAGCAGCTTGAGGGCTAGCGGGCGCACAGATACGCAGTATTTT.